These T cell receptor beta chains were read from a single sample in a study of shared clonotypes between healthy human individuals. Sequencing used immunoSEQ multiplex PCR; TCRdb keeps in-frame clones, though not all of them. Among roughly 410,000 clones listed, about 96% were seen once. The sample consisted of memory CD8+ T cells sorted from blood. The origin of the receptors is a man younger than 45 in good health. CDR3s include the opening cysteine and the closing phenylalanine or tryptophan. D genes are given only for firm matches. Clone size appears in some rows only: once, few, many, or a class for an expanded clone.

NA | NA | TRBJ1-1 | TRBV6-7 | TGTGCCAGCAGTTACTCTTCCGGGGAGGTCACTGAAGCTTTCTTT | CASSYSSGEVTEAFF
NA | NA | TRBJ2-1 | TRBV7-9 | TGTGCCATCCACAATGAGCAGTTCTTC | CAIHNEQFF
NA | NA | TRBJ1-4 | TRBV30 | TGTGCCTGGAGTGTATTCCAAGGAAAACTGTTTTTT | CAWSVFQGKLFF
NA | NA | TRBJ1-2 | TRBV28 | TGTGCCAGCAGTTTTGGAGGCGTCGGCTATGGCTACACCTTC | CASSFGGVGYGYTF
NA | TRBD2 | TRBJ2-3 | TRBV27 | TGTGCCAGCAGGCTAGCGGGAGTACCAGATACGCAGTATTTT | CASRLAGVPDTQYF
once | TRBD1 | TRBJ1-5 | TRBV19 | TGTGCCAGTAGGGGGACAGGGGGCACTAATCAGCCCCAGCATTTT | CASRGTGGTNQPQHF
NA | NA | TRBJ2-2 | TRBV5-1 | TGCGCCAGCAGCTTGGAGGGGGTCCCCGGGGAGCTGTTTTTT | CASSLEGVPGELFF
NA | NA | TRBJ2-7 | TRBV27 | TGTGCCAGCAAACCGGGACAATATTCCAACTACGAGCAGTACTTC | CASKPGQYSNYEQYF
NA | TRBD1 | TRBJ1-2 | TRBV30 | TGTGCCTGGAGTGCCTCCGGGACAGGGGACGGCTACACCTTC | CAWSASGTGDGYTF
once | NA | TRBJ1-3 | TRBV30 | TGTGCCTGGAGTTATCCAGGGCCGGGGGACACCATATATTTT | CAWSYPGPGDTIYF
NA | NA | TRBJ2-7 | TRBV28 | TGTGCCAGCAGTTCCCCGAGCGGTTCCTACGAGCAGTACTTC | CASSSPSGSYEQYF
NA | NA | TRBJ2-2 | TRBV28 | TGTGCCAGCAGTTTGGGCAGGGGCGGTTTCCGAACCGGGGAGCTGTTTTTT | CASSLGRGGFRTGELFF
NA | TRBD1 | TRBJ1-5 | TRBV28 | TGTGCCAGCATTTGGACAGGGGGTAATCAGCCCCAGCATTTT | CASIWTGGNQPQHF
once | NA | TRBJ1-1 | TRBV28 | TGTGCCAGCAGTTTAGGGAGCCGGACTGAAGCTTTCTTT | CASSLGSRTEAFF
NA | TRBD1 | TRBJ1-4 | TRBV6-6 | TGTGCCAGCAGTTCACCGGGACAGGGAAAAGAAAAACTGTTTTTT | CASSSPGQGKEKLFF
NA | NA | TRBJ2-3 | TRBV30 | TGTGCCTGGAGGGGCGGCGAGACTACTAGAGATACGCAGTATTTT | CAWRGGETTRDTQYF
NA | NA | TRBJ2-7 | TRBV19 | TGTGCCAGTAGTATATCGCACTCCGCCCGCTACGAGCAGTACTTC | CASSISHSARYEQYF
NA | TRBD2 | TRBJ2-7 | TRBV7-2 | TGTGCCAGCAGCTCCCATACTAGCGCAGCCTACGAGCAGTACTTC | CASSSHTSAAYEQYF
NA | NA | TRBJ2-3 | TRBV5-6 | TGTGCCAGCAGCTTCTCTCGACGTTCGGATACGCAGTATTTT | CASSFSRRSDTQYF
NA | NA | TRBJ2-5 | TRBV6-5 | TGTGCCAGCAGTTACGGGTCAGTGAGCCGGGAGACCCAGTACTTC | CASSYGSVSRETQYF
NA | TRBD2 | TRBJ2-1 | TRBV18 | TGTGCCAGCTCACCACCGGCTAGCGGGAGGAGGGGAAACTACTACAATGAGCAGTTCTTC | CASSPPASGRRGNYYNEQFF
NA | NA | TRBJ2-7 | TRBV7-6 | TGTGCCAGCAGCCCTGGACTTTACGAGCAGTACTTC | CASSPGLYEQYF
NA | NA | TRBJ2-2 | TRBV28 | TGTGCCAGCAGCACCGCGGGGAATACCGCGAACACCGGGGAGCTGTTTTTT | CASSTAGNTANTGELFF
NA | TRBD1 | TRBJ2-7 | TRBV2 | TGTGCCAGCAGCGCCGGGACAGGGAACATCTACGAGCAGTACTTC | CASSAGTGNIYEQYF
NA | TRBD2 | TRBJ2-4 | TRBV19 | TGTGCCAGTAGTCCTCGACTAGCGGGAGCCAAAAACATTCAGTACTTC | CASSPRLAGAKNIQYF
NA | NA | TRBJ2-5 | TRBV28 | TGTGCCAGCAGTCCAGGGGGGAGACGGCAAGAGACCCAGTACTTC | CASSPGGRRQETQYF
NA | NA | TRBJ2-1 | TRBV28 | TGTGCCAGCAGTTTCCAGATTCCTTCCTACAATGAGCAGTTCTTC | CASSFQIPSYNEQFF
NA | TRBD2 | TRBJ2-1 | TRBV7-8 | TGTGCCAGCAGCTTTGGGGGAGGGCTCCCCAATGAGCAGTTCTTC | CASSFGGGLPNEQFF
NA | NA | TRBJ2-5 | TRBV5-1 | TGCGCCAGCAGCAAAGCTAGCGGTTCTAGGGGGGAGACCCAGTACTTC | CASSKASGSRGETQYF
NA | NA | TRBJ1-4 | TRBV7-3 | TGTGCCAGCAGCCTGGGACCGGGTGAAAAACTGTTTTTT | CASSLGPGEKLFF
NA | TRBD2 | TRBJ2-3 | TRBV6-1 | TGTGCCAGCAGTGAAGTCTATCGGCTAGCGGGGAGCACAGATACGCAGTATTTT | CASSEVYRLAGSTDTQYF
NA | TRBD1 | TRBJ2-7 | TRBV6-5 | TGTGCCAGCAGCTTAACCGGGACAGGGCAATACGAGCAGTACTTC | CASSLTGTGQYEQYF
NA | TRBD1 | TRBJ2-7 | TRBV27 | TGTGCCAGCAGTTGGAAGGGGGCCCCCGCCTACGAGCAGTACTTC | CASSWKGAPAYEQYF
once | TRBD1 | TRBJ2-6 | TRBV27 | TGTGCCAGCAGTTCGAGGGGGCGGCGTACCGGGGCCAACGTCCTGACTTTC | CASSSRGRRTGANVLTF
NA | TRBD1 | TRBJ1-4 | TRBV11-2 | TGTGCCAGCAGCTTGGGACAGGGGCCTGCAACTAATGAAAAACTGTTTTTT | CASSLGQGPATNEKLFF
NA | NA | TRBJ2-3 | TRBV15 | TGTGCCACCAGCAGAGATCCTGAGGAAGATACGCAGTATTTT | CATSRDPEEDTQYF
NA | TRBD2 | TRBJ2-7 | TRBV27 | TGTGCCAGCAGTCCGGGACTAGCATCCTACGAGCAGTACTTC | CASSPGLASYEQYF
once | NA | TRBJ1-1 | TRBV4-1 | TGCGCCAGCAGCCAAGAACCGGGGGCGCGGGGCACTGAAGCTTTCTTT | CASSQEPGARGTEAFF
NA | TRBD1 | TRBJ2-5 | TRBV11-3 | TGTGCCAGCAGCCCAGGACAGGCGCTTAGAGAGACCCAGTACTTC | CASSPGQALRETQYF
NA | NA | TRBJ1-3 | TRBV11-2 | TGTGCCAGCAGCTTAGATGGAAGCTCTGGAAACACCATATATTTT | CASSLDGSSGNTIYF
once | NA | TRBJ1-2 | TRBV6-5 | TGTGCCAGCAGACAACCAAAGGGACTGGTCGGTGGCTACACCTTC | CASRQPKGLVGGYTF
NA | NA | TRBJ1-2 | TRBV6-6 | TGTGCCAGCAGTTACCCGGGGGGGAATTATGGCTACACCTTC | CASSYPGGNYGYTF
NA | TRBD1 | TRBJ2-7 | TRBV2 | TGTGCCTCTAGGCCAACCGGGACAGGGTATGGAGACTACGAGCAGTACTTC | CASRPTGTGYGDYEQYF
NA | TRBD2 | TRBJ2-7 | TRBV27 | TGTGCCAGCAGTTTATTCTCTAGCGGGAGTAAGTACGAGCAGTACTTC | CASSLFSSGSKYEQYF
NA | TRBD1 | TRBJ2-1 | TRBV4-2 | TGTGCCAGCAGCCCGTCGACAGGGTCCTCCTACAATGAGCAGTTCTTC | CASSPSTGSSYNEQFF
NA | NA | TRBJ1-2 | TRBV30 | TGTGCCTGGAGTGTAGTCCGGAGCTATGGCTACACCTTC | CAWSVVRSYGYTF
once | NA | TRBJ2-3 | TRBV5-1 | TGCGCCAGCAGCCCCGGAGGGCTGGGGACAGATACGCAGTATTTT | CASSPGGLGTDTQYF
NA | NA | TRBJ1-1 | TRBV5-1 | TGCGCCAGCAGCCGGAATCTCCATGAAGCTTTCTTT | CASSRNLHEAFF
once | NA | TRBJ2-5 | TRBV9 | TGTGCCAGCAGCGTAGGCGGGCACCTCCAAGAGACCCAGTACTTC | CASSVGGHLQETQYF
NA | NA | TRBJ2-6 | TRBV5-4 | TGTGCCAGCAGCTCAGACGGCCCTCGGGCCAACGTCCTGACTTTC | CASSSDGPRANVLTF
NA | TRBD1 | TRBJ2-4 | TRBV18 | TGTGCCAGCTCATCAGGGACAGGGGGAAACATTCAGTACTTC | CASSSGTGGNIQYF
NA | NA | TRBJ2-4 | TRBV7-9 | TGTGCCAGCAGCTCCGCAGACGTGGGGAAAAACATTCAGTACTTC | CASSSADVGKNIQYF
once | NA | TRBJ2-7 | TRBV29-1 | TGCAGCGTCCTGAGGGGAAGCGAGCAGTACTTC | CSVLRGSEQYF
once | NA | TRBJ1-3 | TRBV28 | TGTGCCAGCAGTTTCCTCACAGGGTTGGCTGGAAACACCATATATTTT | CASSFLTGLAGNTIYF
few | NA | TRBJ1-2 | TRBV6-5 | TGTGCCAGCAGTGACAACTATGGCTACACCTTC | CASSDNYGYTF
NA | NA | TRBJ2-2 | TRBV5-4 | TGTGCCAGCAGCTTGTTAACCGGGGAGCTGTTTTTT | CASSLLTGELFF
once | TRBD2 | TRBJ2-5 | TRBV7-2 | TGTGCCAGCAGCTTTCTAGCGGGAGTAGCCGAGACCCAGTACTTC | CASSFLAGVAETQYF
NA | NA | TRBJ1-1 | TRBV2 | TGTGCCAGCAGTGTCTATGCGGGACAAACCGAAGCTTTCTTT | CASSVYAGQTEAFF